This is a list of T cell receptor beta chains from one sample in a study of blood T cell repertoires in COVID-19. TCRdb's copy holds only in-frame clones and misses some; the assay was immunoSEQ multiplex PCR. The profile shows under 55,000 clones, roughly 82% of them singletons. Sequenced input: peripheral blood. The receptor set was obtained from a human donor in a cohort sampled during active COVID-19. Both conserved end residues are part of each CDR3. D genes are given only for firm matches. Clone size, where shown, is once, few, many, or a class for clones that have expanded.

CDR3nt: TGTGCCACCAGCAGAGATCTTCAGGATGGCTACACCTTC; CDR3aa: CATSRDLQDGYTF; j_gene: TRBJ1-2; v_gene: TRBV15; len: 13; d_gene: .; abundance: once
CDR3nt: TGTGCCAGCAGTCCAGAGGGGGCGGGCACTAATGAAAAACTGTTTTTT; CDR3aa: CASSPEGAGTNEKLFF; j_gene: TRBJ1-4; v_gene: TRBV7-2; len: 16; d_gene: TRBD1; abundance: .
CDR3nt: TGTGCCACCAGCAGACCCGAGGGCTCCACAGATACGCAGTATTTT; CDR3aa: CATSRPEGSTDTQYF; j_gene: TRBJ2-3; v_gene: TRBV15; len: 15; d_gene: .; abundance: few
CDR3nt: TGTGCCAGCAGTTACCTCGCTGAGACAGATACGCAGTATTTT; CDR3aa: CASSYLAETDTQYF; j_gene: TRBJ2-3; v_gene: TRBV6-2/TRBV6-3; len: 14; d_gene: .; abundance: few
CDR3nt: TGTGCCAGCAGTGGGGCAGGGCCTCAGCCCCAGCATTTT; CDR3aa: CASSGAGPQPQHF; j_gene: TRBJ1-5; v_gene: TRBV2; len: 13; d_gene: .; abundance: few
CDR3nt: TGTGCCAGCAGCTTAGAAGTAGCGGGATACAATGAGCAGTTCTTC; CDR3aa: CASSLEVAGYNEQFF; j_gene: TRBJ2-1; v_gene: TRBV11-2; len: 15; d_gene: TRBD2; abundance: .
CDR3nt: TGCGCCAGCAGCTTGGAATTGGCAGGGTATAATTCACCCCTCCACTTT; CDR3aa: CASSLELAGYNSPLHF; j_gene: TRBJ1-6; v_gene: TRBV5-1; len: 16; d_gene: .; abundance: .
CDR3nt: TGTGCCAGCAGTGAATCAGGGGCCTATGGCTACACCTTC; CDR3aa: CASSESGAYGYTF; j_gene: TRBJ1-2; v_gene: TRBV2; len: 13; d_gene: .; abundance: .
CDR3nt: TGTGCCAGCAGCCCTATATATACGGGCTCTGGGGCCAACGTCCTGACTTTC; CDR3aa: CASSPIYTGSGANVLTF; j_gene: TRBJ2-6; v_gene: TRBV7-9; len: 17; d_gene: .; abundance: .
CDR3nt: TGTGCCAGCGGACTTTTAGGAGGGAGGAACACCATATATTTT; CDR3aa: CASGLLGGRNTIYF; j_gene: TRBJ1-3; v_gene: TRBV11-3; len: 14; d_gene: .; abundance: .
CDR3nt: TGTGCCAGCACTAGCGGGAACACCGGGGAGCTGTTTTTT; CDR3aa: CASTSGNTGELFF; j_gene: TRBJ2-2; v_gene: TRBV28; len: 13; d_gene: TRBD2; abundance: .
CDR3nt: TGTGCCAGCAGCTTGGGAACAGGGTGGAACACTGAAGCTTTCTTT; CDR3aa: CASSLGTGWNTEAFF; j_gene: TRBJ1-1; v_gene: TRBV5-5; len: 15; d_gene: .; abundance: once
CDR3nt: TGTGCCAGCAGCCCCGCTACTGTTCAAGAGACCCAGTACTTC; CDR3aa: CASSPATVQETQYF; j_gene: TRBJ2-5; v_gene: TRBV3-1/TRBV3-2; len: 14; d_gene: .; abundance: .
CDR3nt: TGTGCCAGCAGTTTATTCCCGGGAATTCTCGATACGCAGTATTTT; CDR3aa: CASSLFPGILDTQYF; j_gene: TRBJ2-3; v_gene: TRBV28; len: 15; d_gene: .; abundance: .